This T cell receptor beta chain was captured in a study of T cells after yellow fever vaccination. The overall study: Those fractions that held only low numbers of cells were prepared using the SMART-Seq v4 Ultra Low Input RNA kit. Broader study findings: Clones that expanded after primary vaccination mostly reappeared after the booster (96% CD4, 88% CD8). Overlap between CD4 and CD8 compartments was detected for a small share of clonotypes.

Via MiXCR, TCRdb re-called the 5' RACE reads, giving one row per CDR3 protein. In the table there are fewer than 450,000 distinct CDR3 sequences, about 7.8% of which are singletons. This clonotype came up many times. Antigen specificity is unknown. The sample consisted of PBMCs, taken roughly seven weeks after the first yellow fever vaccination. The sequence was collected from a young man who received the YFV17D yellow fever vaccine.

In DNA form, the CDR3 reads TGTGCCAGCAGTTTAAGCTATTCCTCCTACGAGCAGTACTTC. Residues: CASSLSYSSYEQYF. The genes are TRBV12-3 or TRBV12-4 and TRBJ2-7; no definite D call. The CDR3 is 14 amino acids. V lost 2 bases and J 0 bases, leaving 8 bases between the germline ends.